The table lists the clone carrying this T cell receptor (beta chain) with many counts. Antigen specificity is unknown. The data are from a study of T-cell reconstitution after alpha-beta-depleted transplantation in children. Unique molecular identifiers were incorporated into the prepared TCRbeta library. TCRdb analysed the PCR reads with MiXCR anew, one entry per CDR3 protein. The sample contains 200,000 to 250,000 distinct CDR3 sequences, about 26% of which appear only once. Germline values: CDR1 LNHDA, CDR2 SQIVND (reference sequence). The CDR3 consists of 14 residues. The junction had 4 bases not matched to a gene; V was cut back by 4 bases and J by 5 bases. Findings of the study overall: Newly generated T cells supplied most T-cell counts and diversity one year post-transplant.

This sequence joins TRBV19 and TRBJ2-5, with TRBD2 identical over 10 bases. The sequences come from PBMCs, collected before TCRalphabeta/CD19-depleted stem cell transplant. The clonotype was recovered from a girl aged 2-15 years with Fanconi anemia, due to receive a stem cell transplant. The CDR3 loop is CASSTSGRSETQYF. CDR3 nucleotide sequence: TGTGCCAGTAGTACTAGCGGGAGATCGGAGACCCAGTACTTC.